The 3 T cell receptor beta chains given below trace back to one sample, sequenced in a study of Siglec-9 on CD8 T cells in melanoma. Measured with immunoSEQ multiplex PCR; TCRdb has only the in-frame clones, and not every one. Among almost 30,000 clones listed, 80% were seen once. The sequencing input was Siglec-9- CD8+ T cells sorted from blood. These receptors were obtained from a human donor in good health.

J is TRBJ1-2 and V is TRBV4-1, with 7 nucleotides matching TRBD1. This CDR3 region has 16 residues. J lost 3 bases, V lost 6 bases, and 13 bases had no gene match. Per the germline V gene, CDR1 is MGHRA and CDR2 is YSYEKL. The CDR3 protein is CASSKVGTVGDYGYTF. The CDR3 DNA sequence: TGCGCCAGCAGTAAAGTGGGGACAGTCGGAGACTATGGCTACACCTTC.

V gene TRBV6-5 combines with J gene TRBJ1-5; D gene ambiguous. In germline, CDR1 is MNHEY, CDR2 SVGAGI. CDR3 length: 15 amino acids. V shed 7 bases and J shed 2 bases, with 15 bases lying between them. The DNA of the CDR3 is TGTGCCAGCACCCCCCGCCCGGGCGGCAATCAGCCCCAGCATTTT. Protein sequence: CASTPRPGGNQPQHF.

This chain links TRBV29-1 with TRBJ2-1; TRBD1 is a possible D gene (6 bases). The CDR3 contains 15 residues. Germline CDR1 and CDR2: SQVTM and ANQGSEA. Trimming shortened V by 4 bases and J by 6 bases, and 19 bases separated the two germline ends. The CDR3 DNA sequence: TGCAGCGTTGGTTCCCGGAGAGAAGGGGGCAATGAGCAGTTCTTC. This gives the protein CSVGSRREGGNEQFF.